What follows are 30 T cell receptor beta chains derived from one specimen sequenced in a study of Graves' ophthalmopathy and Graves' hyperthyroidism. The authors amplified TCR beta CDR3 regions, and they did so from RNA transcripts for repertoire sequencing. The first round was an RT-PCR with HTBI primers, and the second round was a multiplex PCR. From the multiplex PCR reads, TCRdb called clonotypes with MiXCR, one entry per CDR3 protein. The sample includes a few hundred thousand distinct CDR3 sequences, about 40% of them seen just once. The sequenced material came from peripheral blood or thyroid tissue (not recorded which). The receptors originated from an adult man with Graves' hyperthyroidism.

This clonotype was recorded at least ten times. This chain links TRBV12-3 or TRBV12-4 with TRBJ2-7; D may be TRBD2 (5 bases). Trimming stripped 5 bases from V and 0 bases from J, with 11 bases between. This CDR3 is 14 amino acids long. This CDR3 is CASSRSSGSYEQYF. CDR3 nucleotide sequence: TGTGCCAGCAGTCGGTCCAGCGGCTCCTACGAGCAGTACTTC.

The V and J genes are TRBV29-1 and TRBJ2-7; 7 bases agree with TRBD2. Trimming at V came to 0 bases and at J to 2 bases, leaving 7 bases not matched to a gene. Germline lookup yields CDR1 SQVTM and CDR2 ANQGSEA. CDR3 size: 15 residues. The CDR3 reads CSVEDHKRGAYEQYF. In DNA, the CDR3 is TGCAGCGTTGAAGATCATAAGCGGGGTGCCTACGAGCAGTACTTC.

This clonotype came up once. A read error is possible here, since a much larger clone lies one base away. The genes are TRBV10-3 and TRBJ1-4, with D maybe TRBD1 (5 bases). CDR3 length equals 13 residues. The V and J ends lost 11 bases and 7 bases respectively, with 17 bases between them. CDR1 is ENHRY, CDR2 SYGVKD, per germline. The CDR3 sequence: CACSYDGGEKLFF. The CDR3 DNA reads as TGTGCCTGCAGTTACGATGGGGGTGAAAAACTGTTTTTT.

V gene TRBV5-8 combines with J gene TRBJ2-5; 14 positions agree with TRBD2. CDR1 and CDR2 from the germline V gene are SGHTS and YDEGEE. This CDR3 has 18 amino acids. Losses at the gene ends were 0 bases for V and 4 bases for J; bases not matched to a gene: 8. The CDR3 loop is CASSLGYGLAGGRETQYF. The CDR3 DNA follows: TGTGCCAGCAGCTTGGGTTATGGACTAGCGGGGGGTAGAGAGACCCAGTACTTC.

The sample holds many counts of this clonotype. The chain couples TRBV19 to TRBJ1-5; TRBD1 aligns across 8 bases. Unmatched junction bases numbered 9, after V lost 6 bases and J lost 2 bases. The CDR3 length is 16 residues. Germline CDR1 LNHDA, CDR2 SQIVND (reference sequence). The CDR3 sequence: CASRPNRGTGNQPQHF. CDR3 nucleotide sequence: TGTGCCAGTAGACCTAACAGGGGGACGGGCAATCAGCCCCAGCATTTT. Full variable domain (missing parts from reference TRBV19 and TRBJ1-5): DGGITQSPKYLFRKEGQNVTLSCEQNLNHDAMYWYRQDPGQGLRLIYYSQIVNDFQKGDIAEGYSVSREKKESFPLTVTSAQKNPTAFYLCASRPNRGTGNQPQHFGDGTRLSIL.

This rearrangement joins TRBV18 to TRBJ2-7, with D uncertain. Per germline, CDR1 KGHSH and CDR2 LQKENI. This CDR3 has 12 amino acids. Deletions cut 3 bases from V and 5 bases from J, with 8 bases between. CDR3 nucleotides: TGTGCCAGCTCACCGTCAAGGAACGAGCAGTACTTC. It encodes CASSPSRNEQYF.

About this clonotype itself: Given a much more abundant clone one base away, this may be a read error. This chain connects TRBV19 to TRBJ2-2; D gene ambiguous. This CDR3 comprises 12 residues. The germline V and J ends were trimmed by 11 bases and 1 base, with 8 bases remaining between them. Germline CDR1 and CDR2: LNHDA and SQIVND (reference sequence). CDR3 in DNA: TGTGCCGGTCGAATGAACACCGGGGAGCTGTTTTTT. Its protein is CAGRMNTGELFF.

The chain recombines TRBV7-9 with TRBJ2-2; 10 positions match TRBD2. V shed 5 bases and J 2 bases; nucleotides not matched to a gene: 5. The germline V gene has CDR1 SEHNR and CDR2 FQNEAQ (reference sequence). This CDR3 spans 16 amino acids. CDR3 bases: TGTGCCAGCAGCATTGAGCGGGAGGGTAACACCGGGGAGCTGTTTTTT. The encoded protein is CASSIEREGNTGELFF.

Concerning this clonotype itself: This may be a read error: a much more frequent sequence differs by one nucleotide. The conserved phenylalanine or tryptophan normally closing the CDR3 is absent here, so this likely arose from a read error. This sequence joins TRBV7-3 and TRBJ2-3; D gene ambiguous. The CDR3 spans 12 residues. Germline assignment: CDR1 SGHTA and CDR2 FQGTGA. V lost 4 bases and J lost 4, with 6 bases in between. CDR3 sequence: CASSYQADTQYS. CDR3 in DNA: TGTGCCAGCAGCTACCAAGCAGATACGCAGTATTCT.

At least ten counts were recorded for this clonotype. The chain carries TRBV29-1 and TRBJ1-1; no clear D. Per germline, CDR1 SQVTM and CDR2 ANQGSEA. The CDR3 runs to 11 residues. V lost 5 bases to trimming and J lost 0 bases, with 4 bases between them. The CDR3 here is CSVSLNTEAFF. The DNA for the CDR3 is TGCAGCGTTTCCCTGAACACTGAAGCTTTCTTT.

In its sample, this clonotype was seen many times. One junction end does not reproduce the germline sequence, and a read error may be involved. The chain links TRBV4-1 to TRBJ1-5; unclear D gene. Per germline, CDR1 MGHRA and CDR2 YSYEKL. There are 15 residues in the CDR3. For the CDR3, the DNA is TGCGCCAGCAGCCAAGGCCAGTTGTACAATGAGCCCCAGCATTTT. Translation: CASSQGQLYNEPQHF.

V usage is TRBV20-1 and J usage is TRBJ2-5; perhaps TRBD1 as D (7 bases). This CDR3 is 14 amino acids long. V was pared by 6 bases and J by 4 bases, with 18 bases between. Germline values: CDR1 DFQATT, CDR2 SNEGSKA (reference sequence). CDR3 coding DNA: TGCAGTGCCAGACGGGAGACAGGGCGAGAGACCCAGTACTTC. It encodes CSARRETGRETQYF.

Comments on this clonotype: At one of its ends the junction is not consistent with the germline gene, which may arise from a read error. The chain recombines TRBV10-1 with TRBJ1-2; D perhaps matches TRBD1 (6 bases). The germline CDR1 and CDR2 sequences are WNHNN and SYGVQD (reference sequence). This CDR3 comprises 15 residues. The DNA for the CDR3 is TGTGCCAGCAGCCGCGGGACACTCCGATGGGATGGCTGCACCTTC. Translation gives CASSRGTLRWDGCTF.

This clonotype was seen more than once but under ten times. CDR3 in amino acids: CASSPGGAIDYGYTF. CDR3 nucleotide sequence: TGTGCCAGCAGCCCCGGGGGAGCAATCGACTATGGCTACACCTTC. V and J are TRBV5-4 and TRBJ1-2; D is perhaps TRBD1 (5 bases). There are 15 residues in the CDR3. V was clipped by 4 bases and J by 3 bases, with 16 bases between them. CDR1 is SGHNT, CDR2 YYREEE, per germline (reference sequence).

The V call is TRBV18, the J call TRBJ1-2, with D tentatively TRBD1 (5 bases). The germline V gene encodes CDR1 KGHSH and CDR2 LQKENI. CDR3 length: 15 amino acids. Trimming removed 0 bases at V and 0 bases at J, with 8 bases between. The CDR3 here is CASSPPTTANYGYTF. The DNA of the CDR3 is TGTGCCAGCTCACCACCGACGACAGCTAACTATGGCTACACCTTC.

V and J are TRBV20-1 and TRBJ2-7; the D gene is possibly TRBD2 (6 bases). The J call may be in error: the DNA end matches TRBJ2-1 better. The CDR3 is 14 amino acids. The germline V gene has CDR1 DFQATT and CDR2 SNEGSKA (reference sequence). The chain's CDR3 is CSADRRAGYNEQFF. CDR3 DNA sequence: TGCAGTGCTGACCGCCGGGCGGGATACAATGAGCAGTTCTTC.

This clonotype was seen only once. For the CDR3, the DNA is TGTGCCAGCAGCTTGGCCACGTCCCGGCTAGCGGACGCCTACGAGCAGTACTTC. Encoded protein: CASSLATSRLADAYEQYF. The chain recombines TRBV7-9 with TRBJ2-7; 7 positions match TRBD2. The germline V gene has CDR1 SEHNR and CDR2 FQNEAQ (reference sequence). V shed 3 bases and J 2 bases; nucleotides not matched to a gene: 16. CDR3 size: 18 residues.

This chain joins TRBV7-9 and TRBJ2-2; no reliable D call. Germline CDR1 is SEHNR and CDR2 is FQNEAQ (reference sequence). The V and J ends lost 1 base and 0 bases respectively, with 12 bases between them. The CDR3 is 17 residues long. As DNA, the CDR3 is TGTGCCAGCAGCTTAGTCGGAGACACCGCGAACACCGGGGAGCTGTTTTTT. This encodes CASSLVGDTANTGELFF.

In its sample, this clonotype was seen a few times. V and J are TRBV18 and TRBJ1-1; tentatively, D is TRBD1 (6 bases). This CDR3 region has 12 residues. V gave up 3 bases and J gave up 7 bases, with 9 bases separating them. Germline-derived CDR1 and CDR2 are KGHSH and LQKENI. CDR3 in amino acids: CASSPLQGEAFF. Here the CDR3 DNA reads TGTGCCAGCTCACCCCTACAGGGTGAAGCTTTCTTT.

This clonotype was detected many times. CDR3 sequence: CAISEGQGSYEQYF. CDR3 DNA sequence: TGTGCCATCAGTGAAGGGCAGGGGTCCTACGAGCAGTACTTC. This chain joins TRBV10-3 and TRBJ2-7; D perhaps matches TRBD1 (6 bases). Germline CDR1 and CDR2: ENHRY and SYGVKD. The V end lost 3 bases, the J end lost 1 base, and 10 bases lay between the germline ends. This CDR3 has 14 residues.

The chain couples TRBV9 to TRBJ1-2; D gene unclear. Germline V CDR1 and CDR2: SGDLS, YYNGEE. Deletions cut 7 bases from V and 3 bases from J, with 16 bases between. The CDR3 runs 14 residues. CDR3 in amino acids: CASSPPLTDYGYTF. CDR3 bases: TGTGCCAGCTCACCACCGCTTACAGACTATGGCTACACCTTC.

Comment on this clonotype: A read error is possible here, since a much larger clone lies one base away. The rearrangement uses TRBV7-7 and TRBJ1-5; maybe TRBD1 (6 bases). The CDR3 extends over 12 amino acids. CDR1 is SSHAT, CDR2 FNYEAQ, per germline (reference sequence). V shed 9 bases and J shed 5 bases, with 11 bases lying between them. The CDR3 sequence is CASRGADQPQHF. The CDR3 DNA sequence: TGTGCCAGTAGGGGGGCTGATCAGCCCCAGCATTTT.

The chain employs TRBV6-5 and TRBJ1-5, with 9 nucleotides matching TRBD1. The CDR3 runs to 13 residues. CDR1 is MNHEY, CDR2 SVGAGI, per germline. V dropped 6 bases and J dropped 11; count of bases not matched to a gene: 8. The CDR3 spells CASRGTGTETQHF. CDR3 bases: TGTGCCAGCAGAGGGACAGGGACAGAGACCCAGCATTTT.

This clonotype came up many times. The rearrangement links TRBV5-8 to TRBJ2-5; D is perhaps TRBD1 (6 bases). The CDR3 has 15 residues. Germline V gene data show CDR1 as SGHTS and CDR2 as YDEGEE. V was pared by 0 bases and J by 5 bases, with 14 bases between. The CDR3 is CASSLEAGDGETQYF. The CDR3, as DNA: TGTGCCAGCAGCTTGGAGGCAGGGGACGGGGAGACCCAGTACTTC.

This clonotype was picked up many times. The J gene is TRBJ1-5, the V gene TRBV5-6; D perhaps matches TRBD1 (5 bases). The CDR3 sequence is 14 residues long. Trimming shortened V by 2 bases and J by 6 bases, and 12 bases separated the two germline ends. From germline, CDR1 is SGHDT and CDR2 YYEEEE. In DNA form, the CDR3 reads TGTGCCAGCAGCTTTGCAGGGAGTGCTCAGCCCCAGCATTTT. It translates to CASSFAGSAQPQHF.

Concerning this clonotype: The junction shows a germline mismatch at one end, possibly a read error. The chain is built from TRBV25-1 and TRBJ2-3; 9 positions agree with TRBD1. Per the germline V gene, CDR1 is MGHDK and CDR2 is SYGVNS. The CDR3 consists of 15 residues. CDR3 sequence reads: CASSGRDRAADTQYF. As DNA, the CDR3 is TGCGCCAGCAGCGGAAGGGACAGGGCGGCAGATACGCAGTATTTT.

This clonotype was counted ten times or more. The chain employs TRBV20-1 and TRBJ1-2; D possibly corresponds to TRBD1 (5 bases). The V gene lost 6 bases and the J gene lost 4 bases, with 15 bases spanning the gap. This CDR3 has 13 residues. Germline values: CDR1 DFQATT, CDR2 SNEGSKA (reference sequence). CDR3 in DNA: TGCAGTGCGGAGCCGGGACGGGCCTATGGCTACACCTTC. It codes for CSAEPGRAYGYTF.

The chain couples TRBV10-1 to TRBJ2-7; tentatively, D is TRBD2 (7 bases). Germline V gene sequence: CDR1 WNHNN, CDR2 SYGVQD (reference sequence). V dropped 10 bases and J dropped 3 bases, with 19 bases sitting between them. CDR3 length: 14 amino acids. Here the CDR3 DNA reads TGCGCCACTCCCGGGGGCGGGAGTATCTACGAGCAGTACTTC. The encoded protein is CATPGGGSIYEQYF.

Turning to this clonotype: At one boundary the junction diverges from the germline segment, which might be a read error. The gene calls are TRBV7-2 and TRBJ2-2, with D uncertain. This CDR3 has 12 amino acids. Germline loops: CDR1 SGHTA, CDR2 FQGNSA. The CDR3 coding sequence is TGTGCCAGCAGCCCGACCCGAGATGAGCAGTTTTTT. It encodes CASSPTRDEQFF.

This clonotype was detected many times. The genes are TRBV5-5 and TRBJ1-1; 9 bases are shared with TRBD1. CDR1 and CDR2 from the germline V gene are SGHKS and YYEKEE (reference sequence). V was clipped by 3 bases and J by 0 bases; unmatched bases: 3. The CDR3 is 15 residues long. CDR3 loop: CASSWDRAMNTEAFF. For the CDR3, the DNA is TGTGCCAGCAGCTGGGACAGGGCTATGAACACTGAAGCTTTCTTT.